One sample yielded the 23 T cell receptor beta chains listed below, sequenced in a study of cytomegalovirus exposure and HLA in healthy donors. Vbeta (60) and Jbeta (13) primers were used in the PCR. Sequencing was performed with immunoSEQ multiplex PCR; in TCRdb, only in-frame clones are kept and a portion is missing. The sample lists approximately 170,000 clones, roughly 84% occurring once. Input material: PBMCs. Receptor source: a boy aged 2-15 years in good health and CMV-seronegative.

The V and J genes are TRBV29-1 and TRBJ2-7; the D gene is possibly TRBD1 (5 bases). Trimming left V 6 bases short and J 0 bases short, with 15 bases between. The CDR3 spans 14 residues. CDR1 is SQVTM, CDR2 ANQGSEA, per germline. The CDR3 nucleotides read TGCAGCGTGAAGAGGAGTACAGGCTCCTACGAGCAGTACTTC. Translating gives CSVKRSTGSYEQYF.

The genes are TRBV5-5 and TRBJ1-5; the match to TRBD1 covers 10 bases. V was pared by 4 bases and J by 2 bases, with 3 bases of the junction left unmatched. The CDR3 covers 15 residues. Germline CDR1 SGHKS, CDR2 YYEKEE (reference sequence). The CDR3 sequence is CASSRGTGGNQPQHF. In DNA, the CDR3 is TGTGCCAGCAGCCGAGGGACAGGGGGCAATCAGCCCCAGCATTTT.

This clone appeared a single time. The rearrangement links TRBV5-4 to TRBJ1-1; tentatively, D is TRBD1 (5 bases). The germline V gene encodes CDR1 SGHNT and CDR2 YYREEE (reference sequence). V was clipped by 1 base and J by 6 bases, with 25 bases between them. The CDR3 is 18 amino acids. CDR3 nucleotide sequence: TGTGCCAGCAGCTTGTTCTCCGGCAGGGCGGAGAAAAACCCTGAAGCTTTCTTT. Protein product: CASSLFSGRAEKNPEAFF.

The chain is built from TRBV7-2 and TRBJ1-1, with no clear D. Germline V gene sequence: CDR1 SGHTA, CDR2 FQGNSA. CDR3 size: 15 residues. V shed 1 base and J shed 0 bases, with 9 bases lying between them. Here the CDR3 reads CASSLGAPLNTEAFF. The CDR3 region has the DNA TGTGCCAGCAGCTTAGGGGCACCGTTGAACACTGAAGCTTTCTTT.

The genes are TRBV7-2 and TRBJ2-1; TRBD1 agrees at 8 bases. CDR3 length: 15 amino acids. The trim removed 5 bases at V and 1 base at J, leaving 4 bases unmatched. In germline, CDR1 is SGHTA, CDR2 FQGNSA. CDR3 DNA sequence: TGTGCCAGCAGCCCAACAGGGGGTTCCTACAATGAGCAGTTCTTC. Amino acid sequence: CASSPTGGSYNEQFF.

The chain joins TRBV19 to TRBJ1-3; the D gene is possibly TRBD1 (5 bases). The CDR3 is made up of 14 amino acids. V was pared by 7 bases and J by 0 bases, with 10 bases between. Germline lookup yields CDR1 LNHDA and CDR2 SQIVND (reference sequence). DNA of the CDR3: TGTGCCAGTACTTCAGGGTCCTCTGGAAACACCATATATTTT. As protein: CASTSGSSGNTIYF.

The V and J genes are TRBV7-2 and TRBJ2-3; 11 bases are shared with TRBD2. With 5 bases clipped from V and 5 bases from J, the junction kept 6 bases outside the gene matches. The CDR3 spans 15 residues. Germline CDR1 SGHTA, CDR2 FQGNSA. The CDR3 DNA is TGTGCCAGCAGCACGTCCGGGACTAGCGGAGATACGCAGTATTTT. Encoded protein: CASSTSGTSGDTQYF.

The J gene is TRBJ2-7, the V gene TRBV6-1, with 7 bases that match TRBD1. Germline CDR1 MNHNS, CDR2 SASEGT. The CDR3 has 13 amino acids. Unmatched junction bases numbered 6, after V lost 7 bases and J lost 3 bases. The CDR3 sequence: CASNLDRDYEQYF. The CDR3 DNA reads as TGTGCCAGCAATCTCGACAGGGACTACGAGCAGTACTTC.

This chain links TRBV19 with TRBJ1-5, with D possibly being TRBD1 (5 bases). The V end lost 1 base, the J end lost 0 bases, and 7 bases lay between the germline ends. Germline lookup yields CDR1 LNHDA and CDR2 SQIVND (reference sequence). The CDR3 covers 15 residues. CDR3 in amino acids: CASSIGQYSNQPQHF. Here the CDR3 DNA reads TGTGCCAGTAGTATAGGACAGTATAGCAATCAGCCCCAGCATTTT. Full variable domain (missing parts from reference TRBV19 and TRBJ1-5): DGGITQSPKYLFRKEGQNVTLSCEQNLNHDAMYWYRQDPGQGLRLIYYSQIVNDFQKGDIAEGYSVSREKKESFPLTVTSAQKNPTAFYLCASSIGQYSNQPQHFGDGTRLSIL.

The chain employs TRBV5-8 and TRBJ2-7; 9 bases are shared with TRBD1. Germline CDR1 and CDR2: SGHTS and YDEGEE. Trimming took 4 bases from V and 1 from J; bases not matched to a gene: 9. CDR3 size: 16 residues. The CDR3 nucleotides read TGTGCCAGCAGCGCCGGGACAGGGCGACCATCCTACGAGCAGTACTTC. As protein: CASSAGTGRPSYEQYF.

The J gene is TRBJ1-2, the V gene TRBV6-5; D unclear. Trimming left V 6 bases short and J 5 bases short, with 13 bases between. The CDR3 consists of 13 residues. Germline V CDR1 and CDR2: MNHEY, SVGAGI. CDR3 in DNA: TGTGCCAGCAGAGATCAGGTTGGGTATGGCTACACCTTC. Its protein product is CASRDQVGYGYTF.

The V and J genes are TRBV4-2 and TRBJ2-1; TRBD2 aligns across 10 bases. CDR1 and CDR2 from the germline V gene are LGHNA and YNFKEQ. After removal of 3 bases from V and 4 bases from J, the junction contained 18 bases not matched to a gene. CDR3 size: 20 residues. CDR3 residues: CASSQDLLAGERLAYNEQFF. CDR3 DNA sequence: TGTGCCAGCAGCCAGGACTTGCTAGCGGGAGAACGTTTGGCTTACAATGAGCAGTTCTTC.

The CDR3 DNA reads as TGTGCCAGCAGCCTCAATCAGCCCCAGCATTTT. Amino acids: CASSLNQPQHF. The V and J genes are TRBV5-8 and TRBJ1-5; D ambiguous. The V end was cut by 4 bases, the J end by 3 bases, with 2 bases between. The germline CDR1 and CDR2 sequences are SGHTS and YDEGEE. The CDR3 consists of 11 residues.

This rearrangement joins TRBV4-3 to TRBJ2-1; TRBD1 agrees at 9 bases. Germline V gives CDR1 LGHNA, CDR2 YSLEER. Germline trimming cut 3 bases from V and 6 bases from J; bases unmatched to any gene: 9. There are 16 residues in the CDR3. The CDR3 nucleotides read TGCGCCAGCAGCCATACCCGACAGGGGGTCCGCAATGAGCAGTTCTTC. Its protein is CASSHTRQGVRNEQFF.

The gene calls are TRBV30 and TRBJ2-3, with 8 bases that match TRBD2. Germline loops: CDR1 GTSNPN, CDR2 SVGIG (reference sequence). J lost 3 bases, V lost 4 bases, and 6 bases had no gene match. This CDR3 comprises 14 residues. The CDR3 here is CAWKGGTRTDTQYF. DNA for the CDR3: TGTGCCTGGAAAGGGGGGACTAGGACAGATACGCAGTATTTT.

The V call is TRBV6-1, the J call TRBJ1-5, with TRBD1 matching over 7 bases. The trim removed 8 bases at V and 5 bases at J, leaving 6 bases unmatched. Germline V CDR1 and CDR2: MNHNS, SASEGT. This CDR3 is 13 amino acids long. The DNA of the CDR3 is TGTGCCAGCTCCAGACAGGGCGATCAGCCCCAGCATTTT. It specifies CASSRQGDQPQHF.

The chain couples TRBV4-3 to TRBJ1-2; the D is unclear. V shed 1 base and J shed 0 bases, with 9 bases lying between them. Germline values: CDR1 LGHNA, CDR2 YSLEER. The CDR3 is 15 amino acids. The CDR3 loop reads CASSQVVGANYGYTF. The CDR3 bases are TGCGCCAGCAGCCAAGTAGTGGGAGCTAACTATGGCTACACCTTC.

The CDR3 DNA is TGCGCCAGCAGCTTGGGGACAGGGGAATATGGCTACACCTTC. It codes for CASSLGTGEYGYTF. The chain recombines TRBV5-1 with TRBJ1-2; 9 bases are a match to TRBD1. The CDR3 has 14 residues. The germline CDR1 and CDR2 sequences are SGHRS and YFSETQ. After removal of 0 bases from V and 5 bases from J, the junction contained 2 bases not matched to a gene.

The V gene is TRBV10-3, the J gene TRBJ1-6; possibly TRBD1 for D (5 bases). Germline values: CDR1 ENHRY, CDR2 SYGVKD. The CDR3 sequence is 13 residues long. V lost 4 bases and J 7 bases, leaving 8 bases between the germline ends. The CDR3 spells CAISGEGNSPLHF. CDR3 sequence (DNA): TGTGCCATCAGTGGGGAGGGGAATTCACCCCTCCACTTT.

CDR3 DNA: TGTGCCAGCTCCTCCGGGGGGGCCGACAATGAGCAGTTCTTC. Its translation: CASSSGGADNEQFF. This chain connects TRBV11-3 to TRBJ2-1; 8 positions agree with TRBD2. Germline lookup yields CDR1 SGHNT and CDR2 YENEEA. This CDR3 spans 14 amino acids. V lost 8 bases, J lost 5 bases, and 8 bases stayed unmatched.

CDR3 DNA sequence: TGTGCCAGCAGTCGGGAGGGGGCTGGAAACACCATATATTTT. The encoded protein is CASSREGAGNTIYF. The rearrangement uses TRBV6-6 and TRBJ1-3, with D possibly TRBD1 on 6 matching bases. The CDR3 is 14 amino acids. Trimming removed 5 bases from V and 2 bases from J, with 10 bases in between. Germline V lookup: CDR1 MNHNY, CDR2 SVGAGI (reference sequence).

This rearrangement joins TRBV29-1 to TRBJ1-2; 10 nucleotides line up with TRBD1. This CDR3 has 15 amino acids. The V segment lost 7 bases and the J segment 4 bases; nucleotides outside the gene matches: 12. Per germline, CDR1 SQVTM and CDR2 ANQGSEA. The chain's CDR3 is CSASQGQGIIYGYTF. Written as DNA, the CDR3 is TGCAGCGCCTCCCAGGGACAGGGGATTATCTATGGCTACACCTTC.

The CDR3 DNA is TGCAGCGTCGTAGATCATGGGGGGTCAGACGGGGAGCTGTTTTTT. Translation: CSVVDHGGSDGELFF. V and J are TRBV29-1 and TRBJ2-2, with D possibly matching TRBD2 (6 bases). Germline V gene data show CDR1 as SQVTM and CDR2 as ANQGSEA. Trimming cost V 6 bases and J 7 bases, with 21 bases left between them. The CDR3 totals 15 residues.